The 13 T cell receptor beta chains presented below share a single source sample, sequenced in a study of blood T cell repertoires in COVID-19 (dated by TCRdb to the early 2020s). The library was generated by the immunoSEQ multiplex PCR assay. TCRdb took over this immuneACCESS table, retaining in-frame rearrangements with V and J assigned. Such tables are incomplete; in checked studies, under half of the missing clones stem from an unresolved V gene, and the remainder is unexplained. The sample has roughly 160,000 clones on record, 84% of them singletons. About 2.7% of the sample rests with the top ten. Sequenced: peripheral blood. The receptors were gathered from a woman older than 75 with COVID-19, enrolled during active disease.

This clone occurred once. The rearrangement links TRBV7-8 to TRBJ2-3; TRBD2 matches 8 bases. Trimming removed 2 bases from V and 1 base from J; junction bases left unmatched: 5. The germline V gene encodes CDR1 SGHVS and CDR2 FQNEAQ. CDR3 length equals 16 residues. As DNA, the CDR3 is TGTGCCAGCAGCTTAAAGGTGACTAGCGGCACAGATACGCAGTATTTT. This gives the protein CASSLKVTSGTDTQYF.

This chain connects TRBV19 to TRBJ2-1; 7 bases match TRBD2. CDR1 is LNHDA, CDR2 SQIVND, per germline (reference sequence). V trimming: 7 bases; J trimming: 3 bases; junction bases outside the gene matches: 6. The CDR3 runs 14 residues. The CDR3 nucleotides read TGTGCCAGTACCCCCCCGGGAGGCTACAATGAGCAGTTCTTC. This translates into CASTPPGGYNEQFF. Filled out from reference TRBV19 and TRBJ2-1, the complete variable domain reads DGGITQSPKYLFRKEGQNVTLSCEQNLNHDAMYWYRQDPGQGLRLIYYSQIVNDFQKGDIAEGYSVSREKKESFPLTVTSAQKNPTAFYLCASTPPGGYNEQFFGPGTRLTVL.

V gene TRBV11-1 combines with J gene TRBJ1-2, with TRBD1 identical over 9 bases. V lost 3 bases, J lost 6 bases, and 8 bases stayed unmatched. Germline CDR1 is SGHAT and CDR2 is FQDESV (reference sequence). CDR3 length equals 15 residues. CDR3 sequence reads: CASSFYPGQGDGYTF. The CDR3 DNA reads TGTGCCAGCAGCTTTTACCCGGGACAGGGAGATGGCTACACCTTC.

The chain combines TRBV2 with TRBJ2-3, with a possible D match to TRBD2 (6 bases). CDR3 length: 15 residues. Germline V gene sequence: CDR1 SNHLY, CDR2 FYNNEI. The V gene lost 8 bases and the J gene lost 1 base, with 16 bases spanning the gap. Written as DNA, the CDR3 is TGTGCCAGCGGGGGGTGGGGGAGAGGCACAGATACGCAGTATTTT. It codes for CASGGWGRGTDTQYF.

The chain recombines TRBV18 with TRBJ1-5; 7 bases are a match to TRBD1. This CDR3 has 15 residues. The junction had 6 bases not matched to a gene; V was cut back by 5 bases and J by 2 bases. Germline CDR1 and CDR2: KGHSH and LQKENI. This CDR3 is CASSSGGEGNQPQHF. As DNA, the CDR3 is TGTGCCAGCTCATCAGGGGGTGAGGGCAATCAGCCCCAGCATTTT.

This chain connects TRBV29-1 to TRBJ1-1; TRBD1 might be the D (6 bases). Germline lookup yields CDR1 SQVTM and CDR2 ANQGSEA. With 4 bases removed from V and 0 bases from J, the gap between germline ends came to 6 bases. There are 12 residues in the CDR3. CDR3 loop: CSVGTVNTEAFF. CDR3 nucleotide sequence: TGCAGCGTTGGGACAGTGAACACTGAAGCTTTCTTT.

This clone was picked up a small number of times. The chain has TRBV2 and TRBJ2-1; D possibly corresponds to TRBD2 (5 bases). The germline CDR1 and CDR2 sequences are SNHLY and FYNNEI. The CDR3 extends over 12 amino acids. V was clipped by 4 bases and J by 7 bases, with 8 bases between them. The CDR3 protein is CASSGTRNEQFF. The CDR3, as DNA: TGTGCCAGCAGTGGAACTAGGAATGAGCAGTTCTTC.

The V gene is TRBV29-1, the J gene TRBJ2-7; TRBD1 agrees at 7 bases. This CDR3 comprises 15 residues. The J segment lost 2 bases and the V segment lost 0 bases, leaving 7 bases of the junction unmatched. Germline-derived CDR1 and CDR2 are SQVTM and ANQGSEA. This CDR3 reads CSVEDRTGPAYEQYF. The CDR3 DNA reads TGCAGCGTTGAAGATAGGACAGGCCCAGCCTACGAGCAGTACTTC.

Here the CDR3 reads CASSVSRTDPWNEQFF. CDR3 sequence (DNA): TGTGCCAGCAGCGTATCCCGGACAGACCCCTGGAATGAGCAGTTCTTC. The chain links TRBV9 to TRBJ2-1; perhaps TRBD1 as D (6 bases). V gave up 1 base and J gave up 7 bases, with 18 bases separating them. Germline CDR1 is SGDLS and CDR2 is YYNGEE. This CDR3 has 16 residues.

The chain uses TRBV9 and TRBJ1-4; 8 positions match TRBD1. Germline V gene sequence: CDR1 SGDLS, CDR2 YYNGEE. The V segment lost 0 bases and the J segment 8 bases; nucleotides outside the gene matches: 6. CDR3 length: 15 residues. The CDR3 DNA follows: TGTGCCAGCAGCGTAGATACAGGGGGAGTGGAAAAACTGTTTTTT. It yields the protein CASSVDTGGVEKLFF.

This rearrangement joins TRBV30 to TRBJ1-1; a possible D gene is TRBD1 (5 bases). The CDR3 spans 13 residues. V lost 5 bases to trimming and J lost 0 bases, with 10 bases between them. Looked up from germline, CDR1 is GTSNPN and CDR2 is SVGIG (reference sequence). CDR3 in amino acids: CAWAGQMNTEAFF. The CDR3 region has the DNA TGTGCCTGGGCAGGGCAGATGAACACTGAAGCTTTCTTT.

The chain recombines TRBV6-5 with TRBJ2-7; TRBD2 is a possible D gene (7 bases). CDR3 length: 14 residues. The V end lost 2 bases, the J end lost 7 bases, and 15 bases lay between the germline ends. CDR1 and CDR2 (germline): MNHEY, SVGAGI. In nucleotides, the CDR3 is TGTGCCAGCAGTTACGGCGGGGGCCCTGGAGAGCAGTACTTC. Translated: CASSYGGGPGEQYF.

V gene TRBV6-6 combines with J gene TRBJ1-2; D ambiguous. Per the germline V gene, CDR1 is MNHNY and CDR2 is SVGAGI (reference sequence). Between the trimmed V and J ends, which lost 7 bases and 4 bases, there was a span of 16 bases. The CDR3 runs 14 residues. CDR3 sequence: CASTIGLRAYGYTF. In nucleotides, the CDR3 is TGTGCCAGCACGATAGGACTGCGGGCCTATGGCTACACCTTC.